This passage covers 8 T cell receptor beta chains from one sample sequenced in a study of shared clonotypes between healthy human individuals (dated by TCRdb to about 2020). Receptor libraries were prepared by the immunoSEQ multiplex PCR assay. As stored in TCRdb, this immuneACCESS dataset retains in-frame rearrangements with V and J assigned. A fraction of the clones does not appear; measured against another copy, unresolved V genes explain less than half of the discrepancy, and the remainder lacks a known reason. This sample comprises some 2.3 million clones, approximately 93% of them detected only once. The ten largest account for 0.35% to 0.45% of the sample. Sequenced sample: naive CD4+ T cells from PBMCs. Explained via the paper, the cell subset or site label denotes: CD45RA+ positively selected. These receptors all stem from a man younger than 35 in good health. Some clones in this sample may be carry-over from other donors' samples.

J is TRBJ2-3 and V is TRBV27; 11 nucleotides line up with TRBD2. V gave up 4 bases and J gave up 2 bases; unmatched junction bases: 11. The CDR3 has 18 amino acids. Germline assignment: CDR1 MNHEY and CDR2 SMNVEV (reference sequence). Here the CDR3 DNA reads TGTGCCAGCAGTTCACTGACGCTAGCGGGGGGATACACAGATACGCAGTATTTT. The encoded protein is CASSSLTLAGGYTDTQYF.

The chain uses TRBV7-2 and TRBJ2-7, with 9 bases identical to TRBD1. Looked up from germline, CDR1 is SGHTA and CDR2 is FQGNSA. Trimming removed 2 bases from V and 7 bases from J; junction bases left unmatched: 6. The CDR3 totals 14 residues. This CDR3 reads CASSLSGQGREQYF. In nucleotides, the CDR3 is TGTGCCAGCAGCTTATCGGGACAGGGAAGGGAGCAGTACTTC.

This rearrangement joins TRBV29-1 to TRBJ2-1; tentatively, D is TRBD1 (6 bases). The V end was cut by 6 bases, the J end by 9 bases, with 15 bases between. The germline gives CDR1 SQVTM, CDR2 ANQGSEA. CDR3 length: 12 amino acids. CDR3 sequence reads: CSVGRGWSEQFF. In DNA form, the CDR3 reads TGCAGCGTCGGCAGGGGCTGGAGTGAGCAGTTCTTC.

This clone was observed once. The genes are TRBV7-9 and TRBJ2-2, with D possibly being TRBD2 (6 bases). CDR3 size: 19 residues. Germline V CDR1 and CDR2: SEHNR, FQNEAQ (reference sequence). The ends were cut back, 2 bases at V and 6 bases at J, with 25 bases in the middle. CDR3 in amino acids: CASSLRTGARESRAGELFF. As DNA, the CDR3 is TGTGCCAGCAGCTTAAGAACAGGCGCCCGGGAGTCGAGGGCCGGGGAGCTGTTTTTT.

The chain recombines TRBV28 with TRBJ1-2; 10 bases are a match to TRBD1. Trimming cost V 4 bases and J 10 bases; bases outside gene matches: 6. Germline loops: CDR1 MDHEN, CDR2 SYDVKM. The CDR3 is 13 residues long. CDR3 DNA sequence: TGTGCCAGCAGTTGGGACAGGGGAGGGTCCTACACCTTC. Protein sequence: CASSWDRGGSYTF.

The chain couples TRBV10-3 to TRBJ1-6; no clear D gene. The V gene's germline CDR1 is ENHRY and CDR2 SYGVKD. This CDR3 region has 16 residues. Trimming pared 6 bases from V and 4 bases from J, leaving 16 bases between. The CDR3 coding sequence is TGTGCCATCAGCTTTGGGCCCCGTGTATATAATTCACCCCTCCACTTT. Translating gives CAISFGPRVYNSPLHF.

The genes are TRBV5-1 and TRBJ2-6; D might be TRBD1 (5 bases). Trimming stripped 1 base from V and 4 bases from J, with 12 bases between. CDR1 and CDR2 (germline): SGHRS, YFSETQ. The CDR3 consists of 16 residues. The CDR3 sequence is CASSLLVGAGANVLTF. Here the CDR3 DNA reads TGCGCCAGCAGCTTGTTAGTAGGGGCCGGGGCCAACGTCCTGACTTTC.

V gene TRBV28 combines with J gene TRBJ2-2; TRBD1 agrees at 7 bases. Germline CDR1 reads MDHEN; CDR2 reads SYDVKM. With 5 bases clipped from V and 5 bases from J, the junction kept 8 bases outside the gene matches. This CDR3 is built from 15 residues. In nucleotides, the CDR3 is TGTGCCAGCAGTGTCGCTGGCAGGGGGACCGGGGAGCTGTTTTTT. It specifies CASSVAGRGTGELFF.